A selection of T cell receptor beta chains follows, all from one sample in a study of healthy donors' naive CD4 and CD8 T cells. In TCRdb, the reads were re-called with MiXCR into one record per CDR3 protein. The table lists about 200,000 distinct CDR3 sequences, over 60% of them singletons. The source material was naive CD4+ and CD8+ T cells sorted from blood, pooled from several donors. The source is a pool of human donors in good health; the sample pools cells from several healthy donors. Both conserved end residues are part of each CDR3. D genes are given only for firm matches. A clone size is listed for some rows: how often the clone was seen (once, few, many), or a class if it is expanded.

D	V	size	J	DNA	CDR3
TRBD2	TRBV15	-	TRBJ2-7	TGTGCCACCAGCAGACGACCTAGCGGTACCTACGAGCAGTACTTC	CATSRRPSGTYEQYF
-	TRBV19	-	TRBJ1-2	TGTGCCAGTAGTATGCAGGCCTTTAACTATGGCTACACCTTC	CASSMQAFNYGYTF
TRBD2	TRBV27	-	TRBJ2-1	TGTGCCAGCAGTATACGGGGACTAGCGGGAGGTGGTGAGCAGTTCTTC	CASSIRGLAGGGEQFF
-	TRBV6-1	-	TRBJ2-7	TGTGCCAGCAGTGAAGCGCGTCTGGACGAGCAGTACTTC	CASSEARLDEQYF
-	TRBV4-2	-	TRBJ2-3	TGTGCCAGCAGCCAAGACGGGGACGATACGCAGTATTTT	CASSQDGDDTQYF
-	TRBV18	-	TRBJ2-7	TGTGCCAGCTCTTACTCCTTCTCCTACGAGCAGTACTTC	CASSYSFSYEQYF
-	TRBV19	-	TRBJ1-6	TGTGCCAGTACCCCAAAGGTCACTGGACCGACCTCGGACTCACCCCTCCACTTT	CASTPKVTGPTSDSPLHF
-	TRBV6-1	-	TRBJ2-7	TGTGCCAGCAGTGTTTCAGGGGACTACGAGCAGTACTTC	CASSVSGDYEQYF
TRBD2	TRBV19	-	TRBJ2-2	TGTGCCAGTAGTATACCGCTCGGGCTAGCGGGAGTCGGGGAGCTGTTTTTT	CASSIPLGLAGVGELFF
TRBD1	TRBV29-1	-	TRBJ1-5	TGCAGCGTGGCCCTGACAGGGGGCGAGGGCAATCAGCCCCAGCATTTT	CSVALTGGEGNQPQHF
-	TRBV29-1	-	TRBJ2-7	TGCAGCGTTGAAGTCCCCGGGGCGTCCTACGAGCAGTACTTC	CSVEVPGASYEQYF
TRBD2	TRBV29-1	-	TRBJ2-7	TGCAGCGTGGGGACTAGCGTCGTTAGGGAGCAGTACTTC	CSVGTSVVREQYF
-	TRBV30	-	TRBJ2-7	TGTGCCTGGGAACCTCTACAGGGTCCCTACGAGCAGTACTTC	CAWEPLQGPYEQYF
TRBD1	TRBV20-1	-	TRBJ1-5	TGCAGTGCTGGGAACCCGGGACAGGGCGGGCAGCCCCAGCATTTT	CSAGNPGQGGQPQHF
-	TRBV6-2/TRBV6-3	-	TRBJ1-2	TGTGCCAGCAGTTACTTGCCGGGACTCAACAGTGGCTACACCTTC	CASSYLPGLNSGYTF
-	TRBV6-5	-	TRBJ2-3	TGTGCCAGCAGTTACTCGGAGGCTGCTCCACCTCAAGATACGCAGTATTTT	CASSYSEAAPPQDTQYF
TRBD2	TRBV11-2	-	TRBJ2-1	TGTGCCAGCAGCTCCGCTAGCGGAATCTACAATGAGCAGTTCTTC	CASSSASGIYNEQFF
-	TRBV5-6	-	TRBJ1-1	TGTGCCAGCAGCGGCCCGGGACAAAAGAACACTGAAGCTTTCTTT	CASSGPGQKNTEAFF
-	TRBV29-1	few	TRBJ2-3	TGCAGCGTTGAAGATCTACAGGGAAAGAGTCCAGATACACAGTATTTT	CSVEDLQGKSPDTQYF
TRBD1	TRBV5-1	-	TRBJ2-1	TGCGCCAGCAGCCCGGCGGGACAGGCGACCTACAATGAGCAGTTCTTC	CASSPAGQATYNEQFF
-	TRBV6-2/TRBV6-3	-	TRBJ2-7	TGTGCCAGCAGGCGCGGGAACGAGCAGTACTTC	CASRRGNEQYF
-	TRBV12-3/TRBV12-4	-	TRBJ2-7	TGTGCCAGCAGTTCGGACAGAGCCTACGAGCAGTACTTC	CASSSDRAYEQYF
-	TRBV27	-	TRBJ2-7	TGTGCCAGCAGTGGGGACGGCTTCTCCTACGAGCAGTACTTC	CASSGDGFSYEQYF
-	TRBV4-1	-	TRBJ1-2	TGCGCCAGCAGCGGACACAGGGATTATGGCTACACCTTC	CASSGHRDYGYTF
TRBD2	TRBV10-3	few	TRBJ2-1	TGTGCCATCAGTGATGAACTAGCGGGAGGACATTCCTACAATGAGCAGTTCTTC	CAISDELAGGHSYNEQFF
-	TRBV29-1	-	TRBJ2-5	TGCAGCGTTGAAGCTAGCGCAGAGACCCAGTACTTC	CSVEASAETQYF
-	TRBV10-3	once	TRBJ1-2	TGTGCCATCAGTGAGGGAAAGGCGGTCTATGGCTACACCTTC	CAISEGKAVYGYTF
-	TRBV5-6	-	TRBJ2-4	TGTGCCAGCAGCTTGGAGCTGGGTATAATGGACATTCAGTACTTC	CASSLELGIMDIQYF
-	TRBV7-2	-	TRBJ1-5	TGTGCCAGCAGCTTTGCCAGGCAGCCCCAGCATTTT	CASSFARQPQHF
-	TRBV7-8	-	TRBJ2-7	TGTGCCAGCAGCTTAGGTGGGAGAGGATCCTACGAGCAGTACTTC	CASSLGGRGSYEQYF
-	TRBV5-4	-	TRBJ2-1	TGTGCCAGTTCCCCGAGTAAGCTTGAGCAGTTCTTC	CASSPSKLEQFF
-	TRBV29-1	few	TRBJ2-3	TGCAGCGTTGAATGGTTGCTAGCAGGAGATACGCAGTATTTT	CSVEWLLAGDTQYF
-	TRBV11-2	-	TRBJ2-7	TGTGCCAGCAGCTCCCGACGCACCGCCGAGCAGTACTTC	CASSSRRTAEQYF
TRBD2	TRBV20-1	-	TRBJ2-7	TGCAGTGCTAGAGATCTGACTAGCGGGAGGATAACCTACGAGCAGTACTTC	CSARDLTSGRITYEQYF
TRBD2	TRBV29-1	-	TRBJ2-1	TGCAGCGACGGACTAGCGGGAGTTGAGCAGTTCTTC	CSDGLAGVEQFF
-	TRBV29-1	-	TRBJ2-3	TGCAGCGGCCTCATTTTAGGGGCAGATACGCAGTATTTT	CSGLILGADTQYF
TRBD1	TRBV5-1	-	TRBJ2-3	TGCGCCAGCAGCAAGTCGACAGGGTTGACTGATACGCAGTATTTT	CASSKSTGLTDTQYF
TRBD2	TRBV20-1	-	TRBJ2-3	TGCAGTGCTAGACTAGCGGGGGTCACAGATACGCAGTATTTT	CSARLAGVTDTQYF
TRBD1	TRBV6-5	-	TRBJ2-7	TGTGCCAGCAGTCTCGGGACAGGGTACTACGAGCAGCACTTC	CASSLGTGYYEQHF
-	TRBV5-1	-	TRBJ1-1	TGCGCCAGCAGCTTGGGGAGGGACACTGAAGCTTTCTTT	CASSLGRDTEAFF
-	TRBV6-5	-	TRBJ2-3	TGTGCCAGCAGCCGCTCCGGCGGGCAGTGGGATACGCAGTATTTT	CASSRSGGQWDTQYF
-	TRBV19	-	TRBJ2-2	TGTGCCAGTAAGAGGGGCTCGGTCACCGGGGAGCTGTTTTTT	CASKRGSVTGELFF
-	TRBV29-1	-	TRBJ2-2	TGCAGCGTTGACAGTACCGGGGAGCTGTTTTTT	CSVDSTGELFF
TRBD1	TRBV15	-	TRBJ1-5	TGTGCCACCAGCAGTTCTACCGGGACAGGGACGTTCAATCAGCCCCAGCATTTT	CATSSSTGTGTFNQPQHF
-	TRBV27	few	TRBJ2-3	TGTGCCAGCACTTCGGGCACAGATACGCAGTATTTT	CASTSGTDTQYF
-	TRBV5-1	few	TRBJ2-6	TGCGCCAGCAGCTTGATGAGGGGCGCGACTGGGGCCAACGTCCTGACTTTC	CASSLMRGATGANVLTF
-	TRBV15	-	TRBJ2-5	TGTGCCACCAGCAGAGATGGGTGGGCGGAGACCCAGTACTTC	CATSRDGWAETQYF
-	TRBV29-1	-	TRBJ2-1	TGCAGCGTCGACCGGCCTCGGAGGCAGAAAACCTACAATGAGCAGTTCTTC	CSVDRPRRQKTYNEQFF
-	TRBV30	-	TRBJ1-6	TGTGCCTGGAGTCCGGGGATGTTGACCATTTATAATTCACCCCTCCACTTT	CAWSPGMLTIYNSPLHF
-	TRBV6-2/TRBV6-3	-	TRBJ1-5	TGTGCCAGCAGTTACGAACAACAAGGAATGAGGCAGCCCCAGCATTTT	CASSYEQQGMRQPQHF
-	TRBV29-1	-	TRBJ2-1	TGCAGCGTTGGAGGTGCTTTCGAGCAGTTCTTC	CSVGGAFEQFF
-	TRBV27	-	TRBJ2-5	TGTGCCAGCAGTTTAAGCTCCGAGACCCAGTACTTC	CASSLSSETQYF
TRBD1	TRBV29-1	once	TRBJ1-2	TGCAGCGTTGATTACGACAGGGGACGTTCCCCTAACTATGGCTACACCTTC	CSVDYDRGRSPNYGYTF
TRBD1	TRBV20-1	once	TRBJ2-3	TGCAGTGCTAGAGAAACGGGACAGAGGGCAGATACGCAGTATTTT	CSARETGQRADTQYF
-	TRBV6-2/TRBV6-3	-	TRBJ2-3	TGTGCCAGCTCCCTCCGGGAAGATACGCAGTATTTT	CASSLREDTQYF
-	TRBV29-1	-	TRBJ1-2	TGCAGCGTTGAGCGGGGGGCCTATGGCTACACCTTC	CSVERGAYGYTF
-	TRBV6-6	-	TRBJ1-1	TGTGCCTCGGGCGCTGAAGCTTTCTTT	CASGAEAFF
-	TRBV29-1	-	TRBJ2-2	TGCAGCGTTGAGAACCCTTACACCGGGGAGCTGTTTTTT	CSVENPYTGELFF
TRBD1	TRBV11-1	-	TRBJ1-1	TGTGCCAGCGGAGAGACAGGGGTCACTGAAGCTTTCTTT	CASGETGVTEAFF
TRBD1	TRBV10-3	-	TRBJ1-5	TGTGCCACCAGGACAGGGGAGAAAAATCAGCCCCAGCATTTT	CATRTGEKNQPQHF